Below, 30 T cell receptor beta chains from the same sample are listed, as sequenced in a study of pediatric ulcerative colitis. The data were produced by immunoSEQ multiplex PCR, yet TCRdb's version contains in-frame clones alone and is incomplete. The sample consists of about 64,000 clones, around 85% of them appearing once. The sequenced sample consisted of blood. These receptors came from a boy between 5 and 17 years old with severe ulcerative colitis.

V and J are TRBV23-1 and TRBJ2-5; D is undetermined. TRBV23-1 falls under the ORF class, with uncertain function. V gave up 1 base and J gave up 2 bases, with 14 bases separating them. This CDR3 is 16 amino acids long. The CDR3 nucleotides read TGCGCCAGCAGTCAATTGGCCCCAGACCAGCAAGAGACCCAGTACTTC. Protein sequence: CASSQLAPDQQETQYF.

The chain recombines TRBV11-2 with TRBJ1-5; 10 positions match TRBD1. Germline V gives CDR1 SGHAT, CDR2 FQNNGV. V was pared by 5 bases and J by 7 bases, with 5 bases of the junction left unmatched. This CDR3 has 14 amino acids. CDR3: CASSLGQGSQPQHF. The CDR3 nucleotides read TGTGCCAGCAGCCTGGGACAGGGGAGCCAGCCCCAGCATTTT.

This clone was seen only once. J is TRBJ1-1 and V is TRBV7-3; no clear D gene. This CDR3 region has 13 residues. The ends were cut back, 5 bases at V and 0 bases at J, with 7 bases in the middle. Germline values: CDR1 SGHTA, CDR2 FQGTGA. DNA for the CDR3: TGTGCCAGCAGCCCCGGGATGAACACTGAAGCTTTCTTT. This encodes CASSPGMNTEAFF.

The V gene is TRBV7-9, the J gene TRBJ2-7; D remains unclear. Looked up from germline, CDR1 is SEHNR and CDR2 is FQNEAQ (reference sequence). The CDR3 is 14 residues long. V was shortened by 5 bases and J by 4 bases, with 15 bases between the two germline ends. The CDR3 here is CASSLIISAYEQYF. The CDR3 DNA sequence: TGTGCCAGCAGCCTAATTATTTCGGCTTACGAGCAGTACTTC.

The chain is built from TRBV11-2 and TRBJ1-1; D remains ambiguous. CDR3 length equals 14 residues. Trimming took off 5 bases at V and 10 bases at J, with 20 bases between the two ends. Germline CDR1 SGHAT, CDR2 FQNNGV. DNA for the CDR3: TGTGCCAGCAGCAGCCTTTCACTGTCAGGCGGAGCTTTCTTT. Its translation is CASSSLSLSGGAFF.

The CDR3 reads CASSQDLFDLYQETQYF. CDR3 sequence (DNA): TGCGCCAGCAGCCAAGATTTATTCGACTTGTACCAAGAGACCCAGTACTTC. V and J are TRBV4-1 and TRBJ2-5; D uncertain. Germline loops: CDR1 MGHRA, CDR2 YSYEKL. The germline V and J ends were trimmed by 0 bases and 0 bases, with 14 bases remaining between them. This CDR3 is 17 amino acids long.

The chain employs TRBV2 and TRBJ2-7; D call uncertain. V gave up 1 base and J gave up 2 bases, with 6 bases separating them. CDR3 size: 13 residues. Germline V gene sequence: CDR1 SNHLY, CDR2 FYNNEI. In DNA form, the CDR3 reads TGTGCCAGCAGTGAAGGCTCAGCCTACGAGCAGTACTTC. Translating gives CASSEGSAYEQYF.

This clone was seen only once. The CDR3 spells CASSIGRATEAFF. The CDR3 DNA sequence: TGTGCCAGCAGCATCGGGAGGGCCACTGAAGCTTTCTTT. This sequence joins TRBV27 and TRBJ1-1; D gene uncertain. The V end lost 6 bases, the J end lost 4 bases, and 12 bases lay between the germline ends. CDR3 length: 13 residues. CDR1 is MNHEY and CDR2 is SMNVEV in the germline V gene (reference sequence).

The V call is TRBV30, the J call TRBJ2-1; tentative D call: TRBD2 (6 bases). There are 14 residues in the CDR3. Germline V CDR1 and CDR2: GTSNPN, SVGIG (reference sequence). The V gene lost 0 bases and the J gene lost 10 bases, with 16 bases spanning the gap. The CDR3: CAWSVISGVGEQFF. DNA of the CDR3: TGTGCCTGGAGTGTAATTTCGGGAGTAGGGGAGCAGTTCTTC.

The rearrangement uses TRBV7-2 and TRBJ2-7, with 11 bases matching TRBD2. The CDR3 length is 16 residues. Germline trimming cut 1 base from V and 0 bases from J; bases unmatched to any gene: 2. Germline V gene sequence: CDR1 SGHTA, CDR2 FQGNSA. The CDR3: CASSLVAGGPSYEQYF. The CDR3 region has the DNA TGTGCCAGCAGCTTAGTAGCGGGAGGGCCCTCCTACGAGCAGTACTTC.

CDR3 loop: CASSLGTEQYF. Here the CDR3 DNA reads TGTGCCAGCAGCTTAGGGACCGAGCAGTACTTC. The chain combines TRBV11-2 with TRBJ2-7; D not certain. V lost 1 base and J lost 6, with 4 bases in between. The germline gives CDR1 SGHAT, CDR2 FQNNGV. This CDR3 spans 11 amino acids.

V usage is TRBV7-2 and J usage is TRBJ2-7, with D uncertain. Trimming took off 4 bases at V and 3 bases at J, with 7 bases between the two ends. Germline-derived CDR1 and CDR2 are SGHTA and FQGNSA. The CDR3 runs 12 residues. The CDR3 nucleotides read TGTGCCAGCAGCTCCCCTGACTACGAGCAGTACTTC. Amino acids: CASSSPDYEQYF.

The CDR3, as DNA: TGTGCCAGCAGCTTACCCGTAACTGGGGACCACTCCTACGAGCAGTACTTC. It yields the protein CASSLPVTGDHSYEQYF. The V and J genes are TRBV7-9 and TRBJ2-7; TRBD1 or TRBD2 may be the D gene (5 bases each). Per the germline V gene, CDR1 is SEHNR and CDR2 is FQNEAQ (reference sequence). The germline V and J ends were trimmed by 2 bases and 0 bases, with 17 bases remaining between them. CDR3 size: 17 residues.

This clone was counted a few times. This chain links TRBV7-9 with TRBJ1-4; D gene ambiguous. CDR3 length: 12 amino acids. The germline V and J ends were trimmed by 5 bases and 8 bases, with 9 bases remaining between them. From germline, CDR1 is SEHNR and CDR2 FQNEAQ (reference sequence). Here the CDR3 DNA reads TGTGCCAGCAGCGGTACGGCCGAAAAACTGTTTTTT. Translating it yields CASSGTAEKLFF.

The CDR3 coding sequence is TGTGCCACAAAGCGGCTGGGCAGGGAACGCAGTGAGCAGTTCTTC. Translating it yields CATKRLGRERSEQFF. The chain uses TRBV27 and TRBJ2-1; D possibly matches TRBD1 or TRBD2 (5 bases each). CDR1 MNHEY and CDR2 SMNVEV come from the germline V gene (reference sequence). The CDR3 consists of 15 residues. Trimming left V 10 bases short and J 9 bases short, with 25 bases between.

The genes are TRBV19 and TRBJ1-3; TRBD1 might be the D (6 bases). V was shortened by 5 bases and J by 5 bases, with 13 bases between the two germline ends. Germline CDR1 reads LNHDA; CDR2 reads SQIVND (reference sequence). CDR3 length: 14 amino acids. The CDR3 spells CASSSVDRRNTIYF. DNA for the CDR3: TGTGCCAGTAGTTCAGTGGACAGAAGAAACACCATATATTTT.

In its sample, this clone was seen once. The chain employs TRBV5-4 and TRBJ1-1, with 12 bases identical to TRBD1. The CDR3 sequence is 16 residues long. Germline CDR1 and CDR2: SGHNT and YYREEE (reference sequence). V lost 3 bases to trimming and J lost 4 bases; unmatched junction nucleotides: 7. The CDR3 nucleotides are TGTGCCAGCAGCTATGCTCCGGGACAGGGGGCCACTGAAGCTTTCTTT. Amino acids: CASSYAPGQGATEAFF.

The chain is built from TRBV6-4 and TRBJ1-5, with TRBD1 as a possible D gene (5 bases). Per the germline V gene, CDR1 is MRHNA and CDR2 is SNTAGT. The V gene lost 0 bases and the J gene lost 0 bases, with 24 bases spanning the gap. This CDR3 spans 21 amino acids. CDR3 amino acids: CASSDSKGIGAAGYSNQPQHF. CDR3 in DNA: TGTGCCAGCAGTGACTCGAAGGGGATAGGGGCGGCTGGATATAGCAATCAGCCCCAGCATTTT.

This chain connects TRBV14 to TRBJ2-1, with a tentative D call TRBD2 (6 bases). V was trimmed by 10 bases and J by 7 bases, leaving 17 bases between them. The CDR3 runs to 13 residues. The germline V gene has CDR1 SGHDN and CDR2 FVKESK. This CDR3 reads CATADRGRNEQFF. In DNA, the CDR3 is TGTGCCACCGCGGATCGTGGGAGGAATGAGCAGTTCTTC.

The V gene is TRBV6-5, the J gene TRBJ1-2; 7 bases fit TRBD1. V lost 4 bases and J lost 2; bases outside the gene matches: 7. The CDR3 is 15 amino acids. The germline V gene has CDR1 MNHEY and CDR2 SVGAGI. The CDR3 loop is CASSSMGQTNYGYTF. The DNA of the CDR3 is TGTGCCAGCAGTTCCATGGGACAGACCAACTATGGCTACACCTTC.

This chain uses TRBV2 with TRBJ1-5, with 11 positions matching TRBD1. V trimming: 6 bases; J trimming: 6 bases; junction bases outside the gene matches: 7. Germline assignment: CDR1 SNHLY and CDR2 FYNNEI. CDR3 size: 15 residues. The CDR3 spells CASSAGTGGFQPQHF. The DNA for the CDR3 is TGTGCCAGCAGCGCCGGGACAGGGGGGTTTCAGCCCCAGCATTTT.

The rearrangement links TRBV4-3 to TRBJ2-5, with D perhaps matching TRBD2 (6 bases). The CDR3 is 15 amino acids. Germline values: CDR1 LGHNA, CDR2 YSLEER. Trimming removed 1 base at V and 4 bases at J, with 13 bases between. For the CDR3, the DNA is TGCGCCAGCAGCCAAGGACTAGGGAGCCCAGAGACCCAGTACTTC. This sequence encodes CASSQGLGSPETQYF.

V gene TRBV18 combines with J gene TRBJ1-2; D uncertain. The germline V and J ends were trimmed by 4 bases and 4 bases, with 16 bases remaining between them. CDR1 is KGHSH, CDR2 LQKENI, per germline. This CDR3 is 15 amino acids long. CDR3 loop: CASSRGTELSYGYTF. The CDR3 region has the DNA TGTGCCAGCTCACGGGGTACTGAGTTGTCCTATGGCTACACCTTC.

CDR3 protein: CASSLGLESTARTDTQYF. The CDR3 DNA follows: TGCGCCAGCAGCTTGGGTTTGGAGTCCACCGCCCGCACAGATACGCAGTATTTT. The J gene is TRBJ2-3, the V gene TRBV5-1, with D unresolved. The CDR3 is 18 amino acids. V lost 0 bases and J lost 1, with 18 bases in between. The V gene's germline CDR1 is SGHRS and CDR2 YFSETQ. The full variable domain, rest sourced from reference TRBV5-1 and TRBJ2-3, is KAGVTQTPRYLIKTRGQQVTLSCSPISGHRSVSWYQQTPGQGLQFLFEYFSETQRNKGNFPGRFSGRQFSNSRSEMNVSTLELGDSALYLCASSLGLESTARTDTQYFGPGTRLTVL.

V is TRBV30 and J is TRBJ2-7; the D gene could be TRBD1 or TRBD2 (5 bases each). With 5 bases removed from V and 6 bases from J, the gap between germline ends came to 20 bases. This CDR3 contains 14 residues. Germline loops: CDR1 GTSNPN, CDR2 SVGIG (reference sequence). CDR3 nucleotides: TGTGCCTGGGGAGTAGGGACCGCCAGCCGCGAGCAGTACTTC. Protein: CAWGVGTASREQYF.

This rearrangement joins TRBV10-2 to TRBJ1-1; the D is unclear. Trimming shortened V by 0 bases and J by 2 bases, and 7 bases separated the two germline ends. The CDR3 has 14 amino acids. Germline V gene data show CDR1 as WSHSY and CDR2 as SAAADI. For the CDR3, the DNA is TGCGCCAGCAGTGAGTCGGGTGGTAACACTGAAGCTTTCTTT. Residues: CASSESGGNTEAFF.

This clone occurred once. The chain uses TRBV20-1 and TRBJ2-2; no reliable D call. The CDR3 length is 11 residues. CDR1 and CDR2 (germline): DFQATT, SNEGSKA (reference sequence). V shed 0 bases and J shed 7 bases, with 3 bases lying between them. This CDR3 reads CSAREGGELFF. DNA of the CDR3: TGCAGTGCTAGAGAGGGCGGGGAGCTGTTTTTT.

This clone was seen a few times. The CDR3 nucleotides read TGTGCCAGCAGCCAAGAGGCTAGCGCCTACGAGCAGTACTTC. Protein product: CASSQEASAYEQYF. J is TRBJ2-7 and V is TRBV4-2, with a tentative D call TRBD2 (6 bases). The ends were cut back, 0 bases at V and 2 bases at J, with 8 bases in the middle. Germline V gene data show CDR1 as LGHNA and CDR2 as YNFKEQ. The length of the CDR3 is 14 residues.

The chain recombines TRBV4-1 with TRBJ2-7, with D unclear. V was cut by 4 bases and J by 2 bases, with 9 bases left in between. Germline V CDR1 and CDR2: MGHRA, YSYEKL. CDR3 length: 13 amino acids. DNA of the CDR3: TGCGCCAGCAGCCTAACACACGCCTACGAGCAGTACTTC. It codes for CASSLTHAYEQYF.

This clone came up a few times. The genes are TRBV19 and TRBJ2-7; 9 bases are a match to TRBD1. V gave up 7 bases and J gave up 0 bases; unmatched junction bases: 1. The CDR3 sequence is 13 residues long. The germline CDR1 and CDR2 sequences are LNHDA and SQIVND (reference sequence). In DNA, the CDR3 is TGTGCCAGTAAGACAGGGGGCTCCTACGAGCAGTACTTC. Amino acids: CASKTGGSYEQYF.